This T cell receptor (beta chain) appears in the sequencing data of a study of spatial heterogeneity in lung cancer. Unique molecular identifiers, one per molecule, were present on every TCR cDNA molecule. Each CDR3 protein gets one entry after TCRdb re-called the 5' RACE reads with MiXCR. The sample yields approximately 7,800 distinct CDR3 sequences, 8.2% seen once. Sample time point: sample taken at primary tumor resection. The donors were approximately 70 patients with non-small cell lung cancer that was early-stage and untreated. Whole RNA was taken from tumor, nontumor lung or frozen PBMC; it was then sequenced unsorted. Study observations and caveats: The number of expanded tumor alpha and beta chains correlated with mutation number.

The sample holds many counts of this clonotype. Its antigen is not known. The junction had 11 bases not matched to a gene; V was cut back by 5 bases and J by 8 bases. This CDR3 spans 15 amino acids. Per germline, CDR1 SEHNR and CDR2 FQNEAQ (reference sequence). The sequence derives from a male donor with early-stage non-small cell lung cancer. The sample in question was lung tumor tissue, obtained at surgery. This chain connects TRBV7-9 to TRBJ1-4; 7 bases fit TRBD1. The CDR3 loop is CASSLMEGANEKLFF. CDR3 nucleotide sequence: TGTGCCAGCAGCCTGATGGAGGGGGCAAACGAAAAACTGTTTTTT.